The 5 T cell receptor beta chains in this list originate from one sample, sequenced in a study of blood T cell repertoires in COVID-19. The method was immunoSEQ multiplex PCR; TCRdb's version includes in-frame clones alone and lacks a portion of them. The data contain about 250,000 clones, around nine tenths of them seen just once; the ten biggest clones take up over 1.1%. Sequenced material: peripheral blood. Receptors originate from a man older than 75 with acute or convalescent COVID-19.

The chain recombines TRBV29-1 with TRBJ1-1; 7 positions match TRBD1. Trimming removed 5 bases from V and 2 bases from J; junction bases left unmatched: 8. Germline lookup yields CDR1 SQVTM and CDR2 ANQGSEA. The CDR3 runs to 14 residues. Here the CDR3 DNA reads TGCAGCGTTACCGGGACAGCTCAAAACACTGAAGCTTTCTTT. Translating it yields CSVTGTAQNTEAFF.

The CDR3 is CASSQLWQDSYEQYF. CDR3 sequence (DNA): TGTGCCAGCAGCCAATTGTGGCAGGACTCCTACGAGCAGTACTTC. J is TRBJ2-7 and V is TRBV4-2; the D is unclear. CDR3 length: 15 amino acids. Looked up from germline, CDR1 is LGHNA and CDR2 is YNFKEQ. The V end lost 2 bases, the J end lost 0 bases, and 11 bases lay between the germline ends.

This chain joins TRBV5-5 and TRBJ2-4, with unresolved D. The CDR3 sequence is 14 residues long. CDR1 and CDR2 from the germline V gene are SGHKS and YYEKEE (reference sequence). The V gene lost 1 base and the J gene lost 2 bases, with 7 bases spanning the gap. In DNA, the CDR3 is TGTGCCAGCAGCTTGTTCGACACCAAAAACATTCAGTACTTC. This translates into CASSLFDTKNIQYF.

This sequence joins TRBV10-3 and TRBJ1-5, with TRBD1 matching over 9 bases. J gave up 4 bases and V 7 bases, and 5 bases lay outside the gene matches. The CDR3 length is 14 residues. The germline V gene encodes CDR1 ENHRY and CDR2 SYGVKD. Here the CDR3 DNA reads TGTGCCATCAAGGGGGACAGGGCGAATCAGCCCCAGCATTTT. It translates to CAIKGDRANQPQHF.

CDR3 residues: CSVEDRTSGGPDTQYF. The CDR3 region has the DNA TGCAGCGTTGAAGATCGGACTAGCGGGGGTCCCGATACGCAGTATTTT. The V call is TRBV29-1, the J call TRBJ2-3; 13 positions match TRBD2. J gave up 6 bases and V 0 bases, and 6 bases lay outside the gene matches. Germline V gene data show CDR1 as SQVTM and CDR2 as ANQGSEA. The CDR3 extends over 16 amino acids.